The 25 T cell receptor beta chains below were found in one sample sequenced in a study of T cell responses to AZD1222 COVID-19 vaccine (dated by TCRdb to the early 2020s). The library was produced with the immunoSEQ multiplex PCR assay. In its TCRdb copy, this immuneACCESS table keeps in-frame sequences only and misses some clones. Where compared with another copy, unresolved V genes explain less than half of these, and the others have no known cause. A total of about 140,000 clones appear in this sample, 91% of them only once. Clones ranked in the top ten supply 2.8% of the sample. According to the study, the label for this sample's time point signals: baseline before first vaccination. Sequencing used peripheral blood, obtained on day 0 of AZD1222 vaccination. The receptors derive from an adult in good health.

The J gene is TRBJ1-1, the V gene TRBV27, with D possibly being TRBD1 (5 bases). The germline gives CDR1 MNHEY, CDR2 SMNVEV (reference sequence). This CDR3 region has 14 residues. V shed 6 bases and J shed 5 bases, with 16 bases lying between them. This CDR3 is CASRSTGLATEAFF. The CDR3 DNA is TGTGCCAGCAGATCTACGGGACTCGCGACTGAAGCTTTCTTT.

V is TRBV5-1 and J is TRBJ1-2; a weak D match, TRBD1 (5 bases). Germline loops: CDR1 SGHRS, CDR2 YFSETQ. This CDR3 spans 15 amino acids. The V end lost 4 bases, the J end lost 6 bases, and 19 bases lay between the germline ends. CDR3 loop: CASSVEGVSMHGYTF. CDR3 nucleotide sequence: TGCGCCAGCAGCGTAGAAGGGGTCTCGATGCATGGCTACACCTTC.

The J gene is TRBJ2-5, the V gene TRBV4-3, with 9 bases matching TRBD2. V shed 1 base, J shed 0 bases, and the junction held 6 bases outside the gene matches. Germline V gene lookup returns CDR1 LGHNA and CDR2 YSLEER. This CDR3 has 17 residues. CDR3 nucleotides: TGCGCCAGCAGCCAAGGAGAAGCGGGGGGATACCAAGAGACCCAGTACTTC. Translated, it gives CASSQGEAGGYQETQYF.

The CDR3 region is CASSVDVGWYNEQFF. CDR3 sequence (DNA): TGTGCCAGCAGCGTAGATGTCGGATGGTACAATGAGCAGTTCTTC. The chain carries TRBV9 and TRBJ2-1; D ambiguous. The CDR3 length is 15 residues. Looked up from germline, CDR1 is SGDLS and CDR2 is YYNGEE. V gave up 0 bases and J gave up 4 bases, with 11 bases separating them.

This chain links TRBV25-1 with TRBJ2-1, with D uncertain. This CDR3 is built from 18 residues. From germline, CDR1 is MGHDK and CDR2 SYGVNS. The ends were cut back, 2 bases at V and 8 bases at J, with 25 bases in the middle. CDR3 nucleotides: TGTGCCAGCAGTGAACACACCTGGCCCTTCGAAGAGAAGGATGAGCAGTTCTTC. Protein: CASSEHTWPFEEKDEQFF.

The J gene is TRBJ1-5, the V gene TRBV15, with TRBD1 matching over 8 bases. This CDR3 is built from 15 residues. Germline CDR1 LNHNV, CDR2 YYDKDF (reference sequence). The junction had 4 bases not matched to a gene; V was cut back by 2 bases and J by 4 bases. DNA of the CDR3: TGTGCCACCAGCAGAAGACAGGGGCCGAATCAGCCCCAGCATTTT. This encodes CATSRRQGPNQPQHF.

The chain uses TRBV4-1 and TRBJ2-5, with D possibly TRBD2 on 5 matching bases. Germline CDR1 reads MGHRA; CDR2 reads YSYEKL. V was shortened by 2 bases and J by 5 bases, with 6 bases between the two germline ends. This CDR3 has 12 residues. DNA of the CDR3: TGCGCCAGCAGCCAACGAGGGGAGACCCAGTACTTC. As protein: CASSQRGETQYF.

The chain has TRBV5-1 and TRBJ2-1; 9 positions match TRBD2. V dropped 7 bases and J dropped 1; count of bases not matched to a gene: 15. CDR3 length equals 18 residues. Germline CDR1 is SGHRS and CDR2 is YFSETQ. The CDR3 nucleotides read TGCGCCAGCGTAAGGGGGGGAGCGGGAGGTCCTTCCTACAATGAGCAGTTCTTC. Translation gives CASVRGGAGGPSYNEQFF.

The rearrangement joins TRBV6-5 to TRBJ2-5; 10 positions match TRBD1. Germline values: CDR1 MNHEY, CDR2 SVGAGI. Trimming removed 6 bases from V and 2 bases from J; junction bases left unmatched: 6. The CDR3 is 15 residues long. The CDR3 region has the DNA TGTGCCAGCAGCTGGGTGGGACAGGGGCAAGAGACCCAGTACTTC. Its protein product is CASSWVGQGQETQYF.

The chain employs TRBV3-1 (or the pseudogene TRBV3-2) and TRBJ1-5; D gene uncertain. This CDR3 has 15 residues. CDR1 and CDR2 (germline): LGHDT, YNNKEL (reference sequence). Deletions cut 0 bases from V and 2 bases from J, with 8 bases between. The CDR3 nucleotides are TGTGCCAGCAGCCAAGACGGGTGGGGCAATCAGCCCCAGCATTTT. Translated, it gives CASSQDGWGNQPQHF.

The table lists this clone with a count of one. The chain recombines TRBV5-5 with TRBJ1-4; D gene ambiguous. Trimming pared 1 base from V and 5 bases from J, leaving 9 bases between. Germline V gene lookup returns CDR1 SGHKS and CDR2 YYEKEE (reference sequence). This CDR3 has 14 amino acids. CDR3 region: CASSLPIKNEKLFF. Here the CDR3 DNA reads TGTGCCAGCAGCTTGCCTATAAAGAATGAAAAACTGTTTTTT.

The chain is built from TRBV2 and TRBJ1-4; a possible D gene is TRBD1 (5 bases). This CDR3 spans 14 amino acids. The germline V and J ends were trimmed by 6 bases and 10 bases, with 18 bases remaining between them. Germline V gives CDR1 SNHLY, CDR2 FYNNEI. Here the CDR3 DNA reads TGTGCCAGCAGCCCTACAAATTGGGGGGGAAAACTGTTTTTT. Protein: CASSPTNWGGKLFF. Drawing the rest from reference TRBV2 and TRBJ1-4, the complete variable domain is EPEVTQTPSHQVTQMGQEVILRCVPISNHLYFYWYRQILGQKVEFLVSFYNNEISEKSEIFDDQFSVERPDGSNFTLKIRSTKLEDSAMYFCASSPTNWGGKLFFGSGTQLSVL.

The chain is built from TRBV4-2 and TRBJ2-3; 11 positions match TRBD2. The CDR3 totals 18 residues. Germline V gene sequence: CDR1 LGHNA, CDR2 YNFKEQ. J gave up 4 bases and V 0 bases, and 9 bases lay outside the gene matches. The CDR3 sequence: CASSQDSPSGGRADTQYF. As DNA, the CDR3 is TGTGCCAGCAGCCAAGATTCGCCTAGCGGGGGGAGGGCAGATACGCAGTATTTT.

Points on this clone: The junction does not match germline at one end; this may be a read error. J is TRBJ1-4 and V is TRBV27; D not resolved. The CDR3 contains 13 residues. The germline V gene encodes CDR1 MNHEY and CDR2 SMNVEV (reference sequence). The CDR3 DNA sequence: TGTGCCAGCGGTTTTAGTCTCAATGAAAAACTGTTTTTT. Protein: CASGFSLNEKLFF.

This rearrangement joins TRBV4-1 to TRBJ2-5, with 8 bases lining up with TRBD2. V shed 1 base, J shed 4 bases, and the junction held 5 bases outside the gene matches. CDR1 is MGHRA, CDR2 YSYEKL, per germline. This CDR3 is 15 amino acids long. The CDR3 DNA follows: TGCGCCAGCAGCCAAGTTCGGGAGGGTCCAGAGACCCAGTACTTC. This sequence encodes CASSQVREGPETQYF.

V gene TRBV18 combines with J gene TRBJ1-5; D not resolved. V shed 5 bases and J shed 1 base, with 9 bases lying between them. Germline assignment: CDR1 KGHSH and CDR2 LQKENI. The CDR3 has 14 residues. The CDR3 region has the DNA TGTGCCAGCTCAGTGAGCAAGAGCAATCAGCCCCAGCATTTT. Translating it yields CASSVSKSNQPQHF.

This chain connects TRBV5-1 to TRBJ1-5; D is possibly TRBD1 (5 bases). The CDR3 runs to 15 residues. Trimming removed 3 bases from V and 8 bases from J, with 18 bases in between. The germline V gene encodes CDR1 SGHRS and CDR2 YFSETQ. The CDR3 reads CASSWGTVPMEPQHF. CDR3 nucleotides: TGCGCCAGCAGCTGGGGGACGGTTCCGATGGAGCCCCAGCATTTT.

V gene TRBV11-2 combines with J gene TRBJ2-7; the D is unclear. Trimming removed 1 base from V and 0 bases from J, with 10 bases in between. This CDR3 is built from 15 residues. Germline-derived CDR1 and CDR2 are SGHAT and FQNNGV. The CDR3 is CASSLGVSSSYEQYF. CDR3 DNA: TGTGCCAGCAGCTTAGGCGTCTCAAGCTCCTACGAGCAGTACTTC.

The chain has TRBV5-6 and TRBJ1-4; D remains ambiguous. The CDR3 loop spans 13 amino acids. Trimming shortened V by 4 bases and J by 8 bases, and 12 bases separated the two germline ends. Germline V gene data show CDR1 as SGHDT and CDR2 as YYEEEE. Written as DNA, the CDR3 is TGTGCCAGCAGCCTCTGGGAAGGCGAAAAACTGTTTTTT. It encodes CASSLWEGEKLFF.

The chain combines TRBV7-3 with TRBJ2-5; tentative D call: TRBD1 (6 bases). Trimming cost V 3 bases and J 4 bases, with 15 bases left between them. CDR1 and CDR2 (germline): SGHTA, FQGTGA. There are 15 residues in the CDR3. CDR3 nucleotides: TGTGCCAGCAGCTTGGGGGCAGGCCCCCCAGAGACCCAGTACTTC. Amino acids: CASSLGAGPPETQYF.

The V call is TRBV9, the J call TRBJ2-1; 8 bases map to TRBD1. Losses at the gene ends were 0 bases for V and 3 bases for J; bases not matched to a gene: 2. The CDR3 runs 15 residues. The germline CDR1 and CDR2 sequences are SGDLS and YYNGEE. This CDR3 is CASSVVDRGYNEQFF. For the CDR3, the DNA is TGTGCCAGCAGCGTAGTTGACAGGGGCTACAATGAGCAGTTCTTC.

This clone was found once. The chain carries TRBV30 and TRBJ1-5, with 7 bases that match TRBD1. Germline lookup yields CDR1 GTSNPN and CDR2 SVGIG (reference sequence). The junction had 6 bases not matched to a gene; V was cut back by 0 bases and J by 7 bases. This CDR3 spans 14 amino acids. As DNA, the CDR3 is TGTGCCTGGAGTGTAAGGACAGGAGGACAGCCCCAGCATTTT. This sequence encodes CAWSVRTGGQPQHF.

The chain has TRBV5-6 and TRBJ2-7; no clear D. Trimming pared 1 base from V and 0 bases from J, leaving 14 bases between. This CDR3 is 16 amino acids long. The germline V gene has CDR1 SGHDT and CDR2 YYEEEE. In DNA form, the CDR3 reads TGTGCCAGCAGCTTGATCCAGCGACCGAGCTCCTACGAGCAGTACTTC. This translates into CASSLIQRPSSYEQYF.

This rearrangement joins TRBV7-2 to TRBJ1-5; weak D call: TRBD1 (6 bases). The CDR3 has 13 residues. Trimming took off 5 bases at V and 4 bases at J, with 9 bases between the two ends. Germline lookup yields CDR1 SGHTA and CDR2 FQGNSA. In DNA form, the CDR3 reads TGTGCCAGCAGCATTCAGGGGAATCAGCCCCAGCATTTT. The encoded protein is CASSIQGNQPQHF. The complete variable domain, with remaining parts taken from reference TRBV7-2 and TRBJ1-5, reads GAGVSQSPSNKVTEKGKDVELRCDPISGHTALYWYRQSLGQGLEFLIYFQGNSAPDKSGLPSDRFSAERTGGSVSTLTIQRTQQEDSAVYLCASSIQGNQPQHFGDGTRLSIL.

This chain uses TRBV10-2 with TRBJ2-2; D gene unclear. V gave up 7 bases and J gave up 1 base, with 7 bases separating them. The germline gives CDR1 WSHSY, CDR2 SAAADI. There are 13 residues in the CDR3. The CDR3 DNA reads as TGCGCCAGCAACACCCTGAACACCGGGGAGCTGTTTTTT. Encoded protein: CASNTLNTGELFF.